This T cell receptor (beta chain) originates from a study of identical twins. MiXCR, run by TCRdb on the 5' RACE reads, gives a single entry per CDR3 protein. This table holds over 500,000 distinct CDR3 sequences, approximately 22% found once. V gave up 8 bases and J gave up 6 bases, with 14 bases separating them. The CDR3 extends over 13 amino acids. The germline V gene encodes CDR1 SGHNT and CDR2 YENEEA. These data are also associated with another study on T cells expressing NK-cell markers.

Material for sequencing was CD4+ T cells sorted from blood. The TCR sequence derives from a woman aged 18-29 years in good health. The genes are TRBV11-3 and TRBJ2-1, with a weak D call TRBD2 (6 bases). CDR3 amino acids: CASAEMGGNEQFF. For the CDR3, the DNA is TGTGCCAGCGCTGAGATGGGGGGCAATGAGCAGTTCTTC.